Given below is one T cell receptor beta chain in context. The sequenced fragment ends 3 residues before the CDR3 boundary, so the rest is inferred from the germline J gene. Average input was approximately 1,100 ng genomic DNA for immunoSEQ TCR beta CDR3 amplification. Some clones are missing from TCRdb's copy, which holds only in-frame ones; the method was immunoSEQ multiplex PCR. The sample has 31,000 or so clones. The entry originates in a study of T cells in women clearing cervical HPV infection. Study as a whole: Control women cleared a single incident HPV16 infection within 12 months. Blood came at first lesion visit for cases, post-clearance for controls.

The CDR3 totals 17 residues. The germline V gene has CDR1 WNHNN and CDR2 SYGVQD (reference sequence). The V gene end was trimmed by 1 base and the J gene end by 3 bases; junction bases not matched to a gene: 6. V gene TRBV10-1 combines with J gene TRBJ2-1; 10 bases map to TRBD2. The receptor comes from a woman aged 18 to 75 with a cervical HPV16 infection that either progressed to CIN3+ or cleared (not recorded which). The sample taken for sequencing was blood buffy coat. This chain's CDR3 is CASSELVAGGYYNEQFF. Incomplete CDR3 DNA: TGCGCCAGCAGTGAGTTGGTAGCGGGAGGATACTACAATGAG.